Below, 27 T cell receptor beta chains from the same sample are listed, as sequenced in a study of T cells in women clearing cervical HPV infection. The data were produced by immunoSEQ multiplex PCR, yet TCRdb's version contains in-frame clones alone and is incomplete. The table lists 30,000 or so clones, with more than 6.5% in the top ten. The sequenced sample was blood buffy coat. All receptors derive from a woman aged 18-70 years with a cervical HPV16 infection that either progressed to CIN3+ or cleared (not recorded which).

Turning to this clone: The read comes to an end 3 residues before the CDR3 does, leaving the germline J gene to fill in the end. The chain carries TRBV7-2 and TRBJ1-4; TRBD1 matches at 7 bases. This CDR3 has 13 amino acids. The V gene end was trimmed by 3 bases and the J gene end by 7 bases; junction bases not matched to a gene: 2. CDR1 and CDR2 (germline): SGHTA, FQGNSA. CDR3 sequence reads: CASSFYRGEKLFF. Partial CDR3 DNA: TGTGCCAGCAGCTTTTACAGGGGTGAAAAA.

As to this clone: The DNA ends 3 residues before the CDR3 does, and the rest of the CDR3 is filled in from the germline J gene. The chain couples TRBV2 to TRBJ1-2; D is undetermined. Trimming took 3 bases from V and 4 from J, leaving 12 bases between them. The CDR3 is 14 amino acids. Germline assignment: CDR1 SNHLY and CDR2 FYNNEI. CDR3 bases read: TGTGCCAGCAGTGAGGGAGGCGGGCGCTATGGC. It encodes CASSEGGGRYG. The CDR3 in its entirety is CASSEGGGRYGYTF. Full variable domain (outside the CDR3, taken from reference TRBV2 and TRBJ1-2): EPEVTQTPSHQVTQMGQEVILRCVPISNHLYFYWYRQILGQKVEFLVSFYNNEISEKSEIFDDQFSVERPDGSNFTLKIRSTKLEDSAMYFCASSEGGGRYGYTFGSGTRLTVV.

On this clone: The read ends 3 residues shy of where the CDR3 ends; the end is completed using the germline J gene. V usage is TRBV18 and J usage is TRBJ1-1; D may be TRBD1 (6 bases). This CDR3 has 15 residues. V lost 3 bases and J 6 bases, leaving 17 bases between the germline ends. Germline V gene lookup returns CDR1 KGHSH and CDR2 LQKENI. The CDR3 bases that were read are TGTGCCAGCTCACCTCCATCTAGGGGGTCCCCTGAA. Protein sequence: CASSPPSRGSPE. The entire CDR3 is CASSPPSRGSPEAFF.

On this clone: The DNA ends 3 residues before the CDR3 does, and the rest of the CDR3 is filled in from the germline J gene. The V gene is TRBV28, the J gene TRBJ2-7, with a weak D call TRBD1 (6 bases). CDR3 size: 15 residues. Trimming left V 1 base short and J 1 base short, with 11 bases between. The germline gives CDR1 MDHEN, CDR2 SYDVKM. This chain's CDR3 is CASSLYQGSSYEQYF. CDR3 DNA (partial): TGTGCCAGCAGTTTATATCAGGGGTCTTCCTACGAG.

A word on this clone: Read data end 3 residues before the CDR3 end; the end is taken from the germline J gene. The chain links TRBV18 to TRBJ2-1, with D unclear. CDR1 is KGHSH, CDR2 LQKENI, per germline. CDR3 length equals 15 residues. The V end lost 6 bases, the J end lost 0 bases, and 12 bases lay between the germline ends. The CDR3 region is CASSQNYNSYNEQFF. CDR3 DNA (partial): TGTGCCAGCTCGCAAAACTACAACTCCTACAATGAG.

Note on this clone: The sequenced fragment ends 3 residues before the CDR3 boundary, so the rest is inferred from the germline J gene. The chain uses TRBV5-1 and TRBJ2-3; TRBD2 matches at 11 bases. This CDR3 is 15 amino acids long. Unmatched junction bases numbered 7, after V lost 4 bases and J lost 6 bases. The germline gives CDR1 SGHRS, CDR2 YFSETQ. The DNA read from the CDR3 is TGCGCCAGCAGCCAAACTAGCGGGGGCGGGGATACG. Residues: CASSQTSGGGDT. In full, the CDR3 reads CASSQTSGGGDTQYF.

Worth noting for this clone: The read finishes 3 residues shy of the CDR3 end, and the germline J gene is used to complete it. The chain joins TRBV5-1 to TRBJ2-3; D ambiguous. Trimming took 5 bases from V and 3 from J, leaving 7 bases between them. This CDR3 has 12 residues. Per the germline V gene, CDR1 is SGHRS and CDR2 is YFSETQ. CDR3 DNA (partial): TGCGCCAGCAGAAGCTTTACAGATACG. Its translation is CASRSFTDT. The complete CDR3 reads CASRSFTDTQYF.

Comments on this clone: The read ends 3 residues before the CDR3 terminus; that terminus is restored from the germline J gene. The chain combines TRBV2 with TRBJ2-2; tentatively, D is TRBD1 (7 bases). V lost 3 bases and J lost 3, with 17 bases in between. The CDR3 covers 17 residues. Germline CDR1 and CDR2: SNHLY and FYNNEI. The CDR3: CASSDPRGELYTGELFF. The CDR3 bases that were read are TGTGCCAGCAGTGACCCCAGGGGGGAATTGTACACCGGGGAG.

Concerning this clone itself: The read terminates 3 residues ahead of where the CDR3 ends, so the germline J gene completes it. This rearrangement joins TRBV18 to TRBJ2-5; TRBD1 matches 8 bases. Trimming cost V 1 base and J 4 bases; bases outside gene matches: 8. The CDR3 contains 16 residues. Germline CDR1 KGHSH, CDR2 LQKENI. The CDR3 loop is CASSPLPGQAGETQYF. The sequenced CDR3 bases are TGTGCCAGCTCACCACTGCCGGGACAGGCTGGAGAGACC.

On this clone itself: The sequenced fragment ends 3 residues before the CDR3 boundary, so the rest is inferred from the germline J gene. The gene calls are TRBV9 and TRBJ2-5; D not resolved. Germline V lookup: CDR1 SGDLS, CDR2 YYNGEE. The CDR3 has 13 amino acids. V lost 4 bases and J 2 bases, leaving 9 bases between the germline ends. CDR3 sequence: CASSRQGQETQYF. Incomplete CDR3 DNA: TGTGCCAGCAGCCGCCAAGGTCAAGAGACC.

On this clone: The read stops 3 residues short of the end of the CDR3; the missing end is completed from the germline J gene. The genes are TRBV4-1 and TRBJ2-4, with D maybe TRBD1 (5 bases). The ends were cut back, 5 bases at V and 2 bases at J, with 13 bases in the middle. Germline CDR1 reads MGHRA; CDR2 reads YSYEKL. This CDR3 spans 15 amino acids. Partial CDR3 DNA: TGCGCCAGCAGCGGGGCCGTGTTGACCAAAAACATT. Translating gives CASSGAVLTKNI. The CDR3 as a whole reads CASSGAVLTKNIQYF.

Turning to this clone: The CDR3 is cut off 3 residues early in the read; its end comes from the germline J gene. The chain couples TRBV5-6 to TRBJ2-5; unclear D gene. V gave up 4 bases and J gave up 1 base, with 8 bases separating them. The CDR3 consists of 13 residues. Germline lookup yields CDR1 SGHDT and CDR2 YYEEEE. The covered CDR3 bases are TGTGCCAGCAGCGTGCCGGGCCAAGAGACC. It codes for CASSVPGQET. In full, the CDR3 reads CASSVPGQETQYF.

As to this clone: The sequenced fragment ends 3 residues before the CDR3 boundary, so the rest is inferred from the germline J gene. The chain couples TRBV29-1 to TRBJ2-7, with 7 bases lining up with TRBD1. Germline CDR1 and CDR2: SQVTM and ANQGSEA. This CDR3 contains 12 residues. V shed 7 bases, J shed 4 bases, and the junction held 7 bases outside the gene matches. CDR3 region: CSAWDSQYEQYF. The DNA read from the CDR3 is TGCAGCGCATGGGACAGCCAGTACGAG.

A remark on this clone: The observed sequence ends 3 residues before the CDR3 terminus, with the missing tail filled in from the germline J gene. V and J are TRBV11-2 and TRBJ2-7, with D tentatively TRBD2 (6 bases). Trimming removed 5 bases from V and 6 bases from J, with 14 bases in between. The CDR3 has 13 residues. Germline V lookup: CDR1 SGHAT, CDR2 FQNNGV. The sequenced part of the CDR3 DNA is TGTGCCAGCAGCCCCTTCGGGGGAGGCGAG. Amino acids: CASSPFGGGE. The CDR3, in full, reads CASSPFGGGEQYF.

Concerning this clone itself: With the read ending 3 residues before the CDR3 end, the germline J gene is used to fill in that end. The genes are TRBV25-1 and TRBJ2-1, with TRBD1 identical over 12 bases. V shed 4 bases, J shed 0 bases, and the junction held 13 bases outside the gene matches. The germline V gene encodes CDR1 MGHDK and CDR2 SYGVNS. CDR3 size: 20 residues. CDR3 bases read: TGTGCCAGCAGTGCCACCGCGGGACAGGGGGCCCCGAGCTCCTACAATGAG. Protein product: CASSATAGQGAPSSYNE. The CDR3 in full is CASSATAGQGAPSSYNEQFF.

The CDR3 loop is CASSLTSGRVETQYF. The sequenced part of the CDR3 DNA is TGTGCCAGCAGCTTAACGTCGGGCAGGGTCGAGACC. This sequence joins TRBV7-3 and TRBJ2-5; a weak D match, TRBD1 (5 bases). Read coverage stops 3 residues before the CDR3 terminus; the germline J gene supplies the remainder. Germline V lookup: CDR1 SGHTA, CDR2 FQGTGA. The CDR3 spans 15 residues. Trimming pared 0 bases from V and 5 bases from J, leaving 13 bases between. The variable domain in full, completed from reference TRBV7-3 and TRBJ2-5, reads GAGVSQTPSNKVTEKGKYVELRCDPISGHTALYWYRQSLGQGPEFLIYFQGTGAADDSGLPNDRFFAVRPEGSVSTLKIQRTERGDSAVYLCASSLTSGRVETQYFGPGTRLLVL.

Points on this clone: The read is 3 residues too short to cover the CDR3 end, so that end is filled in from the germline J gene. The chain uses TRBV5-1 and TRBJ2-1; 9 nucleotides agree with TRBD1. Germline lookup yields CDR1 SGHRS and CDR2 YFSETQ. This CDR3 has 15 residues. V lost 3 bases and J lost 9; bases outside the gene matches: 10. The CDR3 here is CASSWGDREVGEQFF. The part of the CDR3 DNA that was read is TGCGCCAGCAGCTGGGGGGACAGGGAGGTCGGTGAG.

The CDR3 is CASSPLGLETDTQYF. CDR3 DNA, as far as it was read: TGTGCCAGCAGCCCCCTGGGACTAGAAACAGATACG. The chain employs TRBV11-3 and TRBJ2-3; 8 bases match TRBD2. The read ends 3 residues shy of where the CDR3 ends; the end is completed using the germline J gene. The CDR3 loop spans 15 amino acids. Germline CDR1 reads SGHNT; CDR2 reads YENEEA. The J segment lost 3 bases and the V segment lost 5 bases, leaving 7 bases of the junction unmatched.

Comments on this clone: Sequencing ends 3 residues short of the CDR3 end; the germline J gene provides the rest. The chain couples TRBV10-1 to TRBJ2-2; 8 bases map to TRBD1. In germline, CDR1 is WNHNN, CDR2 SYGVQD (reference sequence). V was clipped by 6 bases and J by 5 bases; unmatched bases: 5. CDR3 size: 14 residues. The DNA read from the CDR3 is TGCGCCAGCAGGGACAGGGCGCGAACCGGGGAG. It translates to CASRDRARTGE. In full, the CDR3 is CASRDRARTGELFF.

On this clone: The read terminates 3 residues before the CDR3 end, so the remaining end is supplied by the germline J gene. This chain uses TRBV20-1 with TRBJ2-7, with TRBD1 identical over 7 bases. CDR1 DFQATT and CDR2 SNEGSKA come from the germline V gene (reference sequence). V shed 3 bases and J 6 bases; nucleotides not matched to a gene: 17. This CDR3 comprises 16 residues. The part of the CDR3 DNA that was read is TGCAGTGCTAGTTCACTCGAGGGGCATACAGGGGCCGAG. It is translated as CSASSLEGHTGAE. Given in full, the CDR3 is CSASSLEGHTGAEQYF.

Concerning this clone: The sequenced fragment ends 3 residues before the CDR3 boundary, so the rest is inferred from the germline J gene. The rearrangement links TRBV12-3 or TRBV12-4 to TRBJ2-2; D is unclear. V was cut by 3 bases and J by 5 bases, with 7 bases left in between. There are 13 residues in the CDR3. The CDR3 sequence is CASSFSVTGELFF. CDR3 DNA (partial): TGTGCCAGCAGTTTTAGTGTTACCGGGGAG.

Worth noting for this clone: One end of the junction fails to match germline, which may point to a read error. The part of the CDR3 DNA that was read is TGTGCCAGCAGCTTAGAGGGCGGGGGGGCCAGAAACATT. Amino acids: CASSLEGGGARNI. In full, the CDR3 is CASSLEGGGARNIQYF. The J gene is TRBJ2-4, the V gene TRBV7-6; 9 nucleotides line up with TRBD2. The observed sequence ends 3 residues before the CDR3 terminus, with the missing tail filled in from the germline J gene. This CDR3 region has 16 residues. The germline V gene has CDR1 SGHVS and CDR2 FNYEAQ.

A word on this clone: The missing CDR3 end, 3 residues past where the read stops, is filled in from the germline J gene. V gene TRBV2 combines with J gene TRBJ2-7; maybe TRBD2 (6 bases). The V end lost 6 bases, the J end lost 6 bases, and 12 bases lay between the germline ends. CDR1 is SNHLY and CDR2 is FYNNEI in the germline V gene. This CDR3 has 12 residues. CDR3 sequence reads: CASSLSAGEQYF. CDR3 DNA, as far as it was read: TGTGCCAGCAGCCTCTCAGCGGGCGAG.

Comment on this clone: The read halts 3 residues ahead of the CDR3 end, with the missing end drawn from the germline J gene. The rearrangement uses TRBV14 and TRBJ1-2; TRBD1 matches 7 bases. This CDR3 comprises 15 residues. V dropped 2 bases and J dropped 4; count of bases not matched to a gene: 7. Germline CDR1 reads SGHDN; CDR2 reads FVKESK. Here the CDR3 reads CASSQLTGNSYGYTF. The covered CDR3 bases are TGTGCCAGCAGCCAACTGACAGGGAACTCCTATGGC.

As to this clone: The read falls 3 residues short of the CDR3 end, and the missing part is taken from the germline J gene. This chain uses TRBV18 with TRBJ1-1, with 7 positions matching TRBD1. Trimming took 8 bases from V and 1 from J; bases not matched to a gene: 4. This CDR3 is 13 amino acids long. CDR1 is KGHSH, CDR2 LQKENI, per germline. The DNA read from the CDR3 is TGTGCCAGCCACCGGGACAGGAACACTGAA. Its translation is CASHRDRNTE. The entire CDR3 is CASHRDRNTEAFF. Supplemented by reference TRBV18 and TRBJ1-1, the full variable domain reads NAGVMQNPRHLVRRRGQEARLRCSPMKGHSHVYWYRQLPEEGLKFMVYLQKENIIDESGMPKERFSAEFPKEGPSILRIQQVVRGDSAAYFCASHRDRNTEAFFGQGTRLTVV.

The covered CDR3 bases are TGTGCCAGCAGCCAAGATCGGGGGACTATCCCTATTTACGAG. This translates into CASSQDRGTIPIYE. The entire CDR3 sequence reads CASSQDRGTIPIYEQYF. This chain connects TRBV14 to TRBJ2-7; 7 nucleotides line up with TRBD2. The read falls 3 residues short of the CDR3 end, and the missing part is taken from the germline J gene. Germline CDR1 reads SGHDN; CDR2 reads FVKESK. V shed 0 bases, J shed 4 bases, and the junction held 12 bases outside the gene matches. The CDR3 is 17 amino acids.

Notes on this clone: With the read ending 3 residues before the CDR3 end, the germline J gene is used to fill in that end. The chain recombines TRBV5-1 with TRBJ2-2; maybe TRBD2 (6 bases). Germline V gives CDR1 SGHRS, CDR2 YFSETQ. Between the trimmed V and J ends, which lost 0 bases and 0 bases, there was a span of 15 bases. This CDR3 spans 18 amino acids. The CDR3 sequence: CASSLAGLSGANTGELFF. CDR3 DNA, as far as it was read: TGCGCCAGCAGCTTGGCAGGCCTCTCGGGGGCGAACACCGGGGAG.